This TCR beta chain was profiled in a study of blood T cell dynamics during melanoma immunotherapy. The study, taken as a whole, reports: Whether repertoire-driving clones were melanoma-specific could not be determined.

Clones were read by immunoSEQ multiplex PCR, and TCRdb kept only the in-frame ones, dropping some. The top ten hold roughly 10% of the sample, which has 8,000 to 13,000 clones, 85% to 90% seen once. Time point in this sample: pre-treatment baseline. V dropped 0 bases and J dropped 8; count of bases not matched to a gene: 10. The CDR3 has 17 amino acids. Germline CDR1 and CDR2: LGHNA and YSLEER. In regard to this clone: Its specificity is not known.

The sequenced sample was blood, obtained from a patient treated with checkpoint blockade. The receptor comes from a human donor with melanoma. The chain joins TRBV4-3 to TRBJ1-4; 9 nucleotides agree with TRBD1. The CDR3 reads CASSQEVPGQGFEKLFF. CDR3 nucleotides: TGCGCCAGCAGCCAAGAAGTACCGGGACAGGGTTTCGAAAAACTGTTTTTT.